This T cell receptor beta chain was retrieved from a study of blood T cell repertoires in COVID-19. In the study overall: Samples came from the United States, Italy and Spain, spanning acute and convalescent COVID-19. In each case, the material was cDNA or gDNA derived from T cells, B-cell-depleted T cells, or PBMCs.

The CDR3 length is 15 residues. CDR1 MGHRA and CDR2 YSYEKL come from the germline V gene. The V and J ends lost 2 bases and 1 base, in that order; junction bases with no gene match: 3. This clone was counted a few times. Per the original methods: Reference gene primer amplification yielded estimated nucleated cell counts. Assay: immunoSEQ multiplex PCR; the TCRdb copy retains only in-frame clones and omits some. V and J calls and clone size follow that table, whereas D and trimming were derived from the DNA. The table has tens of thousands of clones, approximately 82% seen once. The material sequenced was peripheral blood. This clonotype originated in a human donor in a cohort sampled during active COVID-19. The chain employs TRBV4-1 and TRBJ1-1; 8 nucleotides line up with TRBD1. This CDR3 is CASSQRDRRNTEAFF. The DNA of the CDR3 is TGCGCCAGCAGCCAACGGGACAGGAGGAACACTGAAGCTTTCTTT.